What follows describes a single T cell receptor (beta chain). The sample belongs to a study of cytomegalovirus exposure and HLA in healthy donors. Turning to the study itself: A prior analysis found about 120 million unique TCR beta sequences from 150 million to 200 million T cells.

V lost 0 bases and J lost 0, with 6 bases in between. This CDR3 is 15 amino acids long. Germline loops: CDR1 SNHLY, CDR2 FYNNEI. Those who donated were healthy bone marrow donors. Vbeta (60) and Jbeta (13) primers were used in the PCR. Original processing methods: Later analysis identified some 80 million unique TCR beta chains, about 10 million shared. Sequencing was performed with immunoSEQ multiplex PCR; in TCRdb, only in-frame clones are kept and a portion is missing. V, J and clone size were drawn from that table, and D and trimming were deduced from the DNA. The sample lists under 200,000 clones; over 70% were seen once.

The chain is built from TRBV2 and TRBJ2-4; D unresolved. The sequenced material came from PBMCs. The clonotype originates from a middle-aged man in good health and CMV-seronegative. CDR3 in DNA: TGTGCCAGCAGTGAAGCGCGTGGAGCCAAAAACATTCAGTACTTC. Translation: CASSEARGAKNIQYF.